One and the same sample provided the 9 T cell receptor beta chains below, sequenced in a study of OX40 agonist ivuxolimab in advanced cancers. Library construction relied on the immunoSEQ multiplex PCR assay. This immuneACCESS table, as held by TCRdb, lists in-frame sequences with V and J called but not all clones. Of the missing ones, under half trace to an unresolved V gene in checked studies; the others have no known cause. Here the sample has approximately 86,000 clones; under 95% occur a single time. The top ten clones comprise 0.3% to 0.4% of the sample. The material was CD4+ or CD8+ T cells sorted from blood, obtained in a trial of the OX40 agonist ivuxolimab. All receptors come from an adult with an advanced solid tumor such as melanoma, head and neck, liver or kidney cancer.

This chain's CDR3 is CASSQDEGQKASYNEQFF. CDR3 nucleotide sequence: TGTGCCAGCAGCCAAGATGAGGGGCAGAAGGCCTCCTACAATGAGCAGTTCTTC. The V call is TRBV4-2, the J call TRBJ2-1; D assignment may be TRBD1 or TRBD2 (5 bases each). Germline V CDR1 and CDR2: LGHNA, YNFKEQ. The V end lost 0 bases, the J end lost 0 bases, and 15 bases lay between the germline ends. This CDR3 has 18 amino acids.

The chain couples TRBV18 to TRBJ1-1; tentatively, D is TRBD1 (5 bases). There are 15 residues in the CDR3. Germline-derived CDR1 and CDR2 are KGHSH and LQKENI. Trimming removed 2 bases from V and 3 bases from J, with 13 bases in between. Here the CDR3 reads CASSPWRGRDTEAFF. Written as DNA, the CDR3 is TGTGCCAGCTCACCATGGAGGGGTAGGGACACTGAAGCTTTCTTT.

The chain couples TRBV7-6 to TRBJ1-1; no definite D call. The CDR3 totals 13 residues. Per germline, CDR1 SGHVS and CDR2 FNYEAQ. V lost 1 base to trimming and J lost 1 base, with 4 bases between them. CDR3 loop: CASSLGSNTEAFF. CDR3 nucleotides: TGTGCCAGCAGCTTAGGATCGAACACTGAAGCTTTCTTT.

The chain employs TRBV6-1 and TRBJ1-3; no clear D gene. V lost 4 bases, J lost 0 bases, and 10 bases lay in between. CDR3 length: 15 residues. The germline V gene has CDR1 MNHNS and CDR2 SASEGT. The CDR3 nucleotides read TGTGCCAGCAGTGCCCAAGGAAGCTCTGGAAACACCATATATTTT. Its protein product is CASSAQGSSGNTIYF.

This clone has just one count. The chain uses TRBV7-8 and TRBJ2-2; TRBD2 matches 15 bases. Trimming at V came to 5 bases and at J to 4 bases, leaving 8 bases not matched to a gene. CDR3 length: 18 residues. Germline V gene data show CDR1 as SGHVS and CDR2 as FQNEAQ. This CDR3 reads CASSGGLAGGPTTGELFF. The CDR3 DNA reads TGTGCCAGCAGCGGAGGACTAGCGGGAGGGCCGACCACCGGGGAGCTGTTTTTT.

V gene TRBV25-1 combines with J gene TRBJ1-6; 9 nucleotides match TRBD1. Trimming removed 2 bases from V and 8 bases from J; junction bases left unmatched: 7. This CDR3 region has 16 residues. Germline lookup yields CDR1 MGHDK and CDR2 SYGVNS. CDR3 protein: CASSETGQGFHSPLHF. The CDR3 bases are TGTGCCAGCAGTGAAACGGGACAGGGCTTTCATTCACCCCTCCACTTT.

The rearrangement links TRBV9 to TRBJ2-7, with TRBD2 as a possible D gene (5 bases). The CDR3 is 14 residues long. Trimming pared 3 bases from V and 2 bases from J, leaving 12 bases between. In germline, CDR1 is SGDLS, CDR2 YYNGEE. CDR3 region: CASSADPGAYEQYF. CDR3 bases: TGTGCCAGCAGCGCCGACCCCGGGGCCTACGAGCAGTACTTC.

V is TRBV19 and J is TRBJ2-2, with D perhaps matching TRBD2 (6 bases). The CDR3 has 15 amino acids. Germline-derived CDR1 and CDR2 are LNHDA and SQIVND (reference sequence). Trimming left V 4 bases short and J 3 bases short, with 12 bases between. The CDR3 here is CASSRGREYTGELFF. CDR3 sequence (DNA): TGTGCCAGTAGTAGGGGACGGGAGTACACCGGGGAGCTGTTTTTT.

Written as DNA, the CDR3 is TGTGCCACCAGCAGAGAAGGGGCAGGGACCGGGGAGCTGTTTTTT. Translating it yields CATSREGAGTGELFF. This chain uses TRBV15 with TRBJ2-2, with D possibly TRBD1 on 5 matching bases. Germline V CDR1 and CDR2: LNHNV, YYDKDF (reference sequence). This CDR3 contains 15 residues. V lost 0 bases and J 5 bases, leaving 10 bases between the germline ends. The variable domain in full, completed from reference TRBV15 and TRBJ2-2, reads DAMVIQNPRYQVTQFGKPVTLSCSQTLNHNVMYWYQQKSSQAPKLLFHYYDKDFNNEADTPDNFQSRRPNTSFCFLDIRSPGLGDTAMYLCATSREGAGTGELFFGEGSRLTVL.